Below, 20 T cell receptor beta chains from the same sample are listed, as sequenced in a study of cytomegalovirus exposure and HLA in healthy donors. The PCR ran on 60 Vbeta and 13 Jbeta primers. The data were produced by immunoSEQ multiplex PCR, yet TCRdb's version contains in-frame clones alone and is incomplete. The repertoire consists of roughly 300,000 clones, with roughly 85% occurring once and the leading ten covering 3.5% to 4%. The sample taken for sequencing was PBMCs. These receptors all come from a man between 40 and 49 years old in good health and CMV-seropositive.

V is TRBV7-2 and J is TRBJ1-5; D is unclear. CDR1 and CDR2 (germline): SGHTA, FQGNSA. The CDR3 totals 14 residues. The ends were cut back, 2 bases at V and 2 bases at J, with 7 bases in the middle. The CDR3 region is CASSLQNGNQPQHF. CDR3 bases: TGTGCCAGCAGCTTACAGAACGGCAATCAGCCCCAGCATTTT. Combining the CDR3 with reference TRBV7-2 and TRBJ1-5 gives the whole variable domain GAGVSQSPSNKVTEKGKDVELRCDPISGHTALYWYRQSLGQGLEFLIYFQGNSAPDKSGLPSDRFSAERTGGSVSTLTIQRTQQEDSAVYLCASSLQNGNQPQHFGDGTRLSIL.

The CDR3 is CASRRGVTNEKLFF. The CDR3, as DNA: TGTGCCAGCAGGCGGGGGGTGACTAATGAAAAACTGTTTTTT. The chain is built from TRBV27 and TRBJ1-4; the D gene is possibly TRBD1 (5 bases). The V end was cut by 6 bases, the J end by 2 bases, with 10 bases between. The germline V gene has CDR1 MNHEY and CDR2 SMNVEV (reference sequence). There are 14 residues in the CDR3.

The CDR3 spells CASSQEGLGAQYF. The DNA for the CDR3 is TGCGCCAGCAGCCAAGAGGGCCTCGGGGCCCAGTACTTC. The chain links TRBV4-1 to TRBJ2-5; D might be TRBD2 (5 bases). Trimming took off 0 bases at V and 9 bases at J, with 11 bases between the two ends. CDR1 MGHRA and CDR2 YSYEKL come from the germline V gene. The CDR3 extends over 13 amino acids.

CDR3 DNA sequence: TGTGCCAGCAGCTTGGGTCAGGGGGTCCAAGAGACCCAGTACTTC. Protein: CASSLGQGVQETQYF. The gene calls are TRBV5-6 and TRBJ2-5; the match to TRBD1 covers 7 bases. Looked up from germline, CDR1 is SGHDT and CDR2 is YYEEEE. The trim removed 0 bases at V and 1 base at J, leaving 3 bases unmatched. The CDR3 sequence is 15 residues long.

The chain couples TRBV7-3 to TRBJ2-1; D is perhaps TRBD1 (7 bases). Trimming left V 5 bases short and J 7 bases short, with 12 bases between. The CDR3 consists of 13 residues. Per germline, CDR1 SGHTA and CDR2 FQGTGA. The CDR3 DNA sequence: TGTGCCAGCAGCGCATCAGGGGGGAATGAGCAGTTCTTC. It codes for CASSASGGNEQFF.

The chain links TRBV28 to TRBJ1-6, with 10 bases that match TRBD1. Trimming took 6 bases from V and 9 from J; bases not matched to a gene: 5. Germline CDR1 MDHEN, CDR2 SYDVKM. CDR3 length equals 14 residues. CDR3 coding DNA: TGTGCCAGCAGGTCGACAGGGGGCGCTTCACCCCTCCACTTT. As protein: CASRSTGGASPLHF. The full variable domain, its missing parts supplied by reference TRBV28 and TRBJ1-6, is DVKVTQSSRYLVKRTGEKVFLECVQDMDHENMFWYRQDPGLGLRLIYFSYDVKMKEKGDIPEGYSVSREKKERFSLILESASTNQTSMYLCASRSTGGASPLHFGNGTRLTVT.

This clone was recorded once. This sequence joins TRBV2 and TRBJ2-5; D not resolved. Germline CDR1 reads SNHLY; CDR2 reads FYNNEI. V lost 4 bases and J lost 5, with 11 bases in between. The CDR3 sequence is 13 residues long. This CDR3 is CASSGVHGETQYF. In DNA, the CDR3 is TGTGCCAGCAGTGGAGTTCATGGTGAGACCCAGTACTTC.

Here the CDR3 reads CASSRGQGPYEQYF. The CDR3 coding sequence is TGTGCCAGCAGCCGAGGACAGGGACCCTACGAGCAGTACTTC. V usage is TRBV5-5 and J usage is TRBJ2-7, with 8 bases identical to TRBD1. The germline gives CDR1 SGHKS, CDR2 YYEKEE (reference sequence). J lost 2 bases, V lost 4 bases, and 5 bases had no gene match. The CDR3 spans 14 residues.

The J gene is TRBJ2-7, the V gene TRBV19, with D possibly matching TRBD1 (6 bases). The germline V gene has CDR1 LNHDA and CDR2 SQIVND (reference sequence). The V gene lost 3 bases and the J gene lost 0 bases, with 6 bases spanning the gap. The CDR3 loop spans 13 amino acids. CDR3 sequence (DNA): TGTGCCAGTAGTATGGACAGCTCCTACGAGCAGTACTTC. Residues: CASSMDSSYEQYF.

The gene calls are TRBV28 and TRBJ2-5, with 7 positions matching TRBD1. Matching the DNA end better, TRBJ2-7 makes the J call doubtful. Germline CDR1 MDHEN, CDR2 SYDVKM. The CDR3 loop spans 13 amino acids. CDR3 sequence reads: CASRTGQAYEQYF. In DNA, the CDR3 is TGTGCCAGCAGGACCGGACAGGCCTACGAGCAGTACTTC.

The chain couples TRBV4-2 to TRBJ2-5; D is uncertain. CDR3 length: 15 residues. CDR1 is LGHNA, CDR2 YNFKEQ, per germline. Trimming cost V 0 bases and J 4 bases, with 12 bases left between them. The CDR3 bases are TGTGCCAGCAGCCAAGATGCAACAGCCACAGAGACCCAGTACTTC. Its protein is CASSQDATATETQYF.

A few counts support this clone. The V call is TRBV6-1, the J call TRBJ2-7; tentative D call: TRBD2 (6 bases). Germline loops: CDR1 MNHNS, CDR2 SASEGT. This CDR3 has 12 residues. V dropped 7 bases and J dropped 4 bases, with 11 bases sitting between them. The CDR3 coding sequence is TGTGCCAGCATTACGGGAGTGTACGAGCAGTACTTC. Protein: CASITGVYEQYF.

The J gene is TRBJ1-1, the V gene TRBV6-5; no clear D gene. Germline values: CDR1 MNHEY, CDR2 SVGAGI. V gave up 6 bases and J gave up 6 bases, with 17 bases separating them. The CDR3 runs 14 residues. This chain's CDR3 is CASRPHGLQAEAFF. The CDR3 DNA is TGTGCCAGCAGGCCCCACGGACTTCAGGCTGAAGCTTTCTTT.

This sequence joins TRBV27 and TRBJ1-2; 11 positions match TRBD1. The CDR3 covers 15 residues. CDR1 is MNHEY, CDR2 SMNVEV, per germline (reference sequence). V shed 6 bases and J 4 bases; nucleotides not matched to a gene: 7. Here the CDR3 DNA reads TGTGCCAGCAGGCGGACAGGGGGCAGGAGCTATGGCTACACCTTC. Amino acids: CASRRTGGRSYGYTF.

V and J are TRBV2 and TRBJ2-3, with D possibly matching TRBD2 (5 bases). The V gene's germline CDR1 is SNHLY and CDR2 FYNNEI. V lost 6 bases and J lost 5, with 18 bases in between. The CDR3 contains 15 residues. The chain's CDR3 is CASSRHQAREDTQYF. The CDR3, as DNA: TGTGCCAGCAGCCGACACCAAGCTCGGGAAGATACGCAGTATTTT.

The chain recombines TRBV7-2 with TRBJ2-5; 12 bases map to TRBD2. The germline V gene encodes CDR1 SGHTA and CDR2 FQGNSA. Germline trimming cut 2 bases from V and 4 bases from J; bases unmatched to any gene: 2. The CDR3 is 15 amino acids. The CDR3 here is CASSLTGLAGETQYF. CDR3 bases: TGTGCCAGCAGCTTAACGGGACTAGCGGGAGAGACCCAGTACTTC.

This chain joins TRBV19 and TRBJ2-7; a weak D match, TRBD2 (7 bases). The CDR3 covers 11 residues. Trimming cost V 3 bases and J 9 bases, with 9 bases left between them. Germline CDR1 reads LNHDA; CDR2 reads SQIVND (reference sequence). CDR3 amino acids: CASSIGGRQYF. The CDR3, as DNA: TGTGCCAGTAGTATCGGGGGGCGGCAGTACTTC.

The chain combines TRBV6-1 with TRBJ2-3; the D gene is possibly TRBD1 (6 bases). The CDR3 sequence is 11 residues long. The germline gives CDR1 MNHNS, CDR2 SASEGT. V gave up 6 bases and J gave up 11 bases, with 12 bases separating them. The CDR3 nucleotides are TGTGCCAGCAGAACTACAGGGAAGCAGTATTTT. Translating gives CASRTTGKQYF.

The gene calls are TRBV7-6 and TRBJ1-3; TRBD1 matches 9 bases. J gave up 4 bases and V 4 bases, and 14 bases lay outside the gene matches. The length of the CDR3 is 18 residues. Per germline, CDR1 SGHVS and CDR2 FNYEAQ. CDR3 sequence (DNA): TGTGCCAGCAGCTCCCCCGTCCGGGACAGGGCTATAGGAAACACCATATATTTT. This encodes CASSSPVRDRAIGNTIYF.

The V call is TRBV28, the J call TRBJ1-2; D is perhaps TRBD1 (5 bases). V lost 3 bases and J 1 base, leaving 12 bases between the germline ends. Germline V gene sequence: CDR1 MDHEN, CDR2 SYDVKM. The CDR3 spans 15 residues. CDR3: CASSFMGGVNYGYTF. The CDR3 coding sequence is TGTGCCAGCAGTTTTATGGGGGGAGTTAACTATGGCTACACCTTC.